The entry that follows covers one T cell receptor beta chain sequence. The antigen is undetermined. Per germline, CDR1 SGHRS and CDR2 YFSETQ. V lost 2 bases, J lost 9 bases, and 2 bases stayed unmatched. CDR3 length equals 12 residues. The PCR made use of 60 Vbeta and 13 Jbeta primers. Repertoires were generated with immunoSEQ multiplex PCR, while TCRdb's copy carries only in-frame clones and drops some. Altogether 150,000 to 200,000 clones are present, around 77% being singletons, with the ten largest covering 1.5% to 2%. This entry comes from a study of cytomegalovirus exposure and HLA in healthy donors. Notes on the study in general: Across donors, presence/absence analyses took sequencing depth to be roughly uniform. Follow-up analysis found HLA locus-dependent TCR association rates, highest for DRB1 and lowest for HLA-C.

The sample taken for sequencing was PBMCs. J is TRBJ2-1 and V is TRBV5-1; 7 bases match TRBD1. The TCR comes from a woman in her 30s in good health and CMV-seronegative. CDR3 sequence: CASSLQGSEQFF. CDR3 DNA sequence: TGCGCCAGCAGCTTACAGGGGAGTGAGCAGTTCTTC.